This entry concerns a single T cell receptor (beta chain). Its antigen is as yet unknown. With a J-beta primer mix and a sample-barcoded 5' primer, a second PCR ran about 6 to 11 cycles. Each single sample gave us at least 3 million CDR3-containing paired-end reads. Via MiXCR, TCRdb re-called the 5' RACE reads, giving one row per CDR3 protein. The sample comprises over 1,200,000 distinct CDR3 sequences, 45% to 70% of which are singletons, and more than 6% rests with the top ten. The sample originates from a study of blood T cells in healthy people across ages. General study results and limits: Roughly linear age-related decline in beta diversity appeared, significant by age approximately 40. A strong correlation between TCR beta diversity and naive T cell percentage was seen.

Germline CDR1 reads MNHEY; CDR2 reads SVGAGI. The V and J ends lost 6 bases and 4 bases respectively, with 18 bases between them. The CDR3 totals 15 residues. Isolation per sample recovered at least 7 million PBMCs. The genes are TRBV6-5 and TRBJ1-1, with no clear D. The sequencing sample was made of blood. The receptor was derived from a man younger than 35 in good health. CDR3 DNA sequence: TGTGCCAGCAGCTTATCGGACGGACGTGGCACTGAAGCTTTCTTT. It encodes CASSLSDGRGTEAFF.